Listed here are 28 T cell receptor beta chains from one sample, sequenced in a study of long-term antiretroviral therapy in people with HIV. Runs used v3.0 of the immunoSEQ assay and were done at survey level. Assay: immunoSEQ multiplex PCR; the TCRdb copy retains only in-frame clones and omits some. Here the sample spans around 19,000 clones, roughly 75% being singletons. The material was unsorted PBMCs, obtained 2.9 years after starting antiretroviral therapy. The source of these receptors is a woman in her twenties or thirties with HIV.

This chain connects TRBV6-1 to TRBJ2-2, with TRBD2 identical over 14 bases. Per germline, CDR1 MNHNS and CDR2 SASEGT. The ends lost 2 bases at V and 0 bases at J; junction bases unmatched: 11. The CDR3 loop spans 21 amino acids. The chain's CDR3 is CASSEQIRTSGGHSNTGELFF. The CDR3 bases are TGTGCCAGCAGTGAACAGATAAGGACTAGCGGGGGGCATTCGAACACCGGGGAGCTGTTTTTT.

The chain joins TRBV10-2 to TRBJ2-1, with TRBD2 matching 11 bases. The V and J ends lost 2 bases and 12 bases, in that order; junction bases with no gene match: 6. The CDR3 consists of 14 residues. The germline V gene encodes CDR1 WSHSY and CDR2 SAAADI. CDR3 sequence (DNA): TGCGCCAGCAGTGAGAACGCTAGCGGGGGGAGGCAGTTCTTC. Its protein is CASSENASGGRQFF.

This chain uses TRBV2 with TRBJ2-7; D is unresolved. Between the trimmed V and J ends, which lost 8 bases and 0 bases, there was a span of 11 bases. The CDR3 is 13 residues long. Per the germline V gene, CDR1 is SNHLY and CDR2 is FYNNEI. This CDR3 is CASGSPNSYEQYV. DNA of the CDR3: TGTGCCAGCGGGTCCCCTAACTCCTACGAGCAGTACGTC.

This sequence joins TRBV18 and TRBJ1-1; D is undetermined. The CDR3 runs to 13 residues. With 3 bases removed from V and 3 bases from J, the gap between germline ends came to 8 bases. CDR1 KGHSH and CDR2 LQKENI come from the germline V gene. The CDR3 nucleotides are TGTGCCAGCTCACCGGGCGCGGACACTGAAGCTTTCTTT. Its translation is CASSPGADTEAFF.

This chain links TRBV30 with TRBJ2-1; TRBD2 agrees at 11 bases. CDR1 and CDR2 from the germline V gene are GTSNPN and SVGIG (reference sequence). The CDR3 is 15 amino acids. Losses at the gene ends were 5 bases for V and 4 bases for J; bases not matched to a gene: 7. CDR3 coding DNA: TGTGCCTGGCTGACCGGGACTAGCGGTTACAATGAGCAGTTCTTC. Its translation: CAWLTGTSGYNEQFF.

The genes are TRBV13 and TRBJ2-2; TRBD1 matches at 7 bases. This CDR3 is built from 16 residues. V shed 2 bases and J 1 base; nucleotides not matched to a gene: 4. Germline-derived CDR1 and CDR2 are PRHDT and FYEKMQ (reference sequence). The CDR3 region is CASSLSGTVNTGELFF. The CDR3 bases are TGTGCCAGCAGCTTATCCGGGACAGTGAACACCGGGGAGCTGTTTTTT.

CDR3 nucleotide sequence: TGTGCCACCGCTAGCTCCGGAAACACCATATATTTT. Amino acid sequence: CATASSGNTIYF. The V call is TRBV6-1, the J call TRBJ1-3; D unresolved. The CDR3 consists of 12 residues. V dropped 10 bases and J dropped 4 bases, with 11 bases sitting between them. In germline, CDR1 is MNHNS, CDR2 SASEGT.

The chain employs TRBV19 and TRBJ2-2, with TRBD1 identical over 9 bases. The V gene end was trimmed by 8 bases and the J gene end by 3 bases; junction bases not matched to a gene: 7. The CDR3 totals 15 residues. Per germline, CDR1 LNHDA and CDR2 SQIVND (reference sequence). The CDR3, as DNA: TGTGCCAGTCAGACAGGGGGTTACGACACCGGGGAGCTGTTTTTT. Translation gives CASQTGGYDTGELFF.

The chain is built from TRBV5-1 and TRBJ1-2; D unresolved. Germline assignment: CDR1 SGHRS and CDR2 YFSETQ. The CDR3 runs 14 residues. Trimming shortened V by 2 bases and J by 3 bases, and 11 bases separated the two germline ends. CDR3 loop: CASSLSDWDYGYTF. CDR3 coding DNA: TGCGCCAGCAGCTTATCCGATTGGGACTATGGCTACACCTTC.

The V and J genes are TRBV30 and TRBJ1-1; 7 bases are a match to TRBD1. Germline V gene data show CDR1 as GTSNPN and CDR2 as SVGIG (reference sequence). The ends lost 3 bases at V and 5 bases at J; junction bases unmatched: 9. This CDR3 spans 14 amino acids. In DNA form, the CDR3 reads TGTGCCTGGAGCCCCAACAGGGGTGGTACTGAAGCTTTCTTT. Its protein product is CAWSPNRGGTEAFF.

The CDR3 protein is CASRRTGRGNTIYF. CDR3 coding DNA: TGTGCCAGCAGGCGGACAGGGCGAGGAAACACCATATATTTT. The chain recombines TRBV27 with TRBJ1-3, with 8 bases aligning to TRBD1. CDR3 size: 14 residues. J gave up 4 bases and V 6 bases, and 5 bases lay outside the gene matches. CDR1 is MNHEY and CDR2 is SMNVEV in the germline V gene (reference sequence).

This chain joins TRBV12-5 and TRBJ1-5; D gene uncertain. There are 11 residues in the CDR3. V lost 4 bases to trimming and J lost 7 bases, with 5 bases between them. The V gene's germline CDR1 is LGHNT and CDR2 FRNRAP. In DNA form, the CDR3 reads TGTGCTAGTGGTTATCTACAGCCCCAGCATTTT. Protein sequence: CASGYLQPQHF.

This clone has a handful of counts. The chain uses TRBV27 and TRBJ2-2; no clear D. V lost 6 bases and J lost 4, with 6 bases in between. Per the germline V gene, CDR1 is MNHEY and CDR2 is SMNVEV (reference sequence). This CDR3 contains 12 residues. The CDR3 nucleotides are TGTGCCAGCAGCAAGCGCACCGGGGAGCTGTTTTTT. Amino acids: CASSKRTGELFF.

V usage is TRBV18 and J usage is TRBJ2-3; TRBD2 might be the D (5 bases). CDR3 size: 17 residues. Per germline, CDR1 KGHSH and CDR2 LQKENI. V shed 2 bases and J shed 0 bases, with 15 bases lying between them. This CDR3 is CASSPYFASFSTDTQYF. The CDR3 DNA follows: TGTGCCAGCTCACCATATTTCGCTAGCTTTAGCACAGATACGCAGTATTTT. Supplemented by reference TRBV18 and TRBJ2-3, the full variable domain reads NAGVMQNPRHLVRRRGQEARLRCSPMKGHSHVYWYRQLPEEGLKFMVYLQKENIIDESGMPKERFSAEFPKEGPSILRIQQVVRGDSAAYFCASSPYFASFSTDTQYFGPGTRLTVL.

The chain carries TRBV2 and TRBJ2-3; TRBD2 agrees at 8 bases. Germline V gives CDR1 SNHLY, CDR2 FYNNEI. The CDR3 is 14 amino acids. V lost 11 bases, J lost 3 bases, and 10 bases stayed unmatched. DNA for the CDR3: TGTGCCGGTCATCGGGGGGGGGAGACAGATACGCAGTATTTT. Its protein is CAGHRGGETDTQYF.

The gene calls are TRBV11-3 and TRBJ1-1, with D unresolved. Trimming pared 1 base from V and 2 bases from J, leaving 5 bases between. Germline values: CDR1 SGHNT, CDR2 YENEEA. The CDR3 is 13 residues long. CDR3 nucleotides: TGTGCCAGCAGCTTAGGGAGTAACACTGAAGCTTTCTTT. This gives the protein CASSLGSNTEAFF.

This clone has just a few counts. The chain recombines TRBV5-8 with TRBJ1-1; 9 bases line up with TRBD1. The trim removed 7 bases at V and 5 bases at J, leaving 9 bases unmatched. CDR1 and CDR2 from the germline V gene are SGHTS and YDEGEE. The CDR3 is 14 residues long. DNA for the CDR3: TGTGCCAGCGCTTCGGGACAGGGTGGTACTGAAGCTTTCTTT. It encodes CASASGQGGTEAFF.

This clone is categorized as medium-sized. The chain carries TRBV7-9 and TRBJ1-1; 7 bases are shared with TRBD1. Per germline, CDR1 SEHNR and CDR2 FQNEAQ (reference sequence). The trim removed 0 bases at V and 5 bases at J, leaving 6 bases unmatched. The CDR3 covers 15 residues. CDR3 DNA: TGTGCCAGCAGCTTAGCAGGGTTCAGGGGGACTGAAGCTTTCTTT. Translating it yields CASSLAGFRGTEAFF.

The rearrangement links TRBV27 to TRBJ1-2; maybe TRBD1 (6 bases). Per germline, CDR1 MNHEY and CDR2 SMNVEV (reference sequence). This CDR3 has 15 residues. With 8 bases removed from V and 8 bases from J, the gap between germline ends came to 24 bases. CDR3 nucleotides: TGTGCCAGCGCCCTAGCAACAGGGTCCCTCTTGGGCTACACCTTC. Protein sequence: CASALATGSLLGYTF.

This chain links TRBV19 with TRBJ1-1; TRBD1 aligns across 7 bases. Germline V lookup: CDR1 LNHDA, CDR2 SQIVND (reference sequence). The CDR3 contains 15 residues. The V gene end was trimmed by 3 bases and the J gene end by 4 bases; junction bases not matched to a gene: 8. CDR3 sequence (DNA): TGTGCCAGTAGTATGGGGTTAGGGGGCAGCACTGAAGCTTTCTTT. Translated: CASSMGLGGSTEAFF.

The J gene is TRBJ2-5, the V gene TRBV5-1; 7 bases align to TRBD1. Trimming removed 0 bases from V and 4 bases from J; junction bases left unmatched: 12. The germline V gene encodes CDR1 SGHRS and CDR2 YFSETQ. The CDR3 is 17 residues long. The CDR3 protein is CASSLGPRQGSGETQYF. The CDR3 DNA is TGCGCCAGCAGCTTGGGGCCTCGACAGGGAAGTGGAGAGACCCAGTACTTC.

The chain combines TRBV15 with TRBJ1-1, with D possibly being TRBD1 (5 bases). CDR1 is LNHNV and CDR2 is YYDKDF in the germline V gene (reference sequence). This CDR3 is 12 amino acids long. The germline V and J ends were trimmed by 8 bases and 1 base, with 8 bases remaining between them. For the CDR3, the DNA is TGTGCCACCCAGGGCCAGAACACTGAAGCTTTCTTT. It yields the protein CATQGQNTEAFF.

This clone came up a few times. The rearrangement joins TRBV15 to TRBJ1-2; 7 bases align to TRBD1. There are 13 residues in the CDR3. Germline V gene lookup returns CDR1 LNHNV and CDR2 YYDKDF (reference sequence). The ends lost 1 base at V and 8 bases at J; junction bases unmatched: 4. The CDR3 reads CATSRGPGGGYTF. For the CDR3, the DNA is TGTGCCACCAGCAGAGGTCCAGGGGGAGGCTACACCTTC.

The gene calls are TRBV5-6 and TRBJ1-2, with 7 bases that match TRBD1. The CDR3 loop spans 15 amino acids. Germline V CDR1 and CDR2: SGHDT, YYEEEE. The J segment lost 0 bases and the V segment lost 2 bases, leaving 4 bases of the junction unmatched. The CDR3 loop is CASSLGQVANYGYTF. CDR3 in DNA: TGTGCCAGCAGCTTAGGACAGGTGGCTAACTATGGCTACACCTTC. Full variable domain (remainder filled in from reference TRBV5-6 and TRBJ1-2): DAGVTQSPTHLIKTRGQQVTLRCSPKSGHDTVSWYQQALGQGPQFIFQYYEEEERQRGNFPDRFSGHQFPNYSSELNVNALLLGDSALYLCASSLGQVANYGYTFGSGTRLTVV.

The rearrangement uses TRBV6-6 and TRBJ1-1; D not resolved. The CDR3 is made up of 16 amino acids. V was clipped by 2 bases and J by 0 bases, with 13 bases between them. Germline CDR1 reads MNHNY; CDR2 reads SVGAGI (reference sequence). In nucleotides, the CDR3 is TGTGCCAGCAGTTACCGTGCTGCGACTATGAACACTGAAGCTTTCTTT. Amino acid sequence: CASSYRAATMNTEAFF.

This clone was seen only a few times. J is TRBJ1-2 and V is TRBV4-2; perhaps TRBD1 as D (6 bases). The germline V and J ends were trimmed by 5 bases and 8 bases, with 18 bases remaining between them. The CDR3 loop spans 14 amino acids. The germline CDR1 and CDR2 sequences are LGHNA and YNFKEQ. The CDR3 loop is CASSTSTGSFGYTF. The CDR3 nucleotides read TGTGCCAGCAGCACCTCGACAGGTTCCTTCGGCTACACCTTC.

Here the CDR3 DNA reads TGTGCCAGCAGCGTAGTGAGTGGAGCTTTCTTT. This gives the protein CASSVVSGAFF. The chain combines TRBV9 with TRBJ1-1; no clear D gene. V lost 0 bases, J lost 10 bases, and 7 bases lay in between. The CDR3 is made up of 11 amino acids. Germline-derived CDR1 and CDR2 are SGDLS and YYNGEE.

CDR3 region: CASSLTGGISPNRNEQYV. The CDR3 region has the DNA TGTGCCAGCAGCTTGACAGGGGGGATCTCTCCCAACCGGAACGAGCAGTACGTC. The V and J genes are TRBV5-4 and TRBJ2-7; 8 nucleotides line up with TRBD1. This CDR3 contains 18 residues. Germline lookup yields CDR1 SGHNT and CDR2 YYREEE (reference sequence). The V gene end was trimmed by 1 base and the J gene end by 5 bases; junction bases not matched to a gene: 17.